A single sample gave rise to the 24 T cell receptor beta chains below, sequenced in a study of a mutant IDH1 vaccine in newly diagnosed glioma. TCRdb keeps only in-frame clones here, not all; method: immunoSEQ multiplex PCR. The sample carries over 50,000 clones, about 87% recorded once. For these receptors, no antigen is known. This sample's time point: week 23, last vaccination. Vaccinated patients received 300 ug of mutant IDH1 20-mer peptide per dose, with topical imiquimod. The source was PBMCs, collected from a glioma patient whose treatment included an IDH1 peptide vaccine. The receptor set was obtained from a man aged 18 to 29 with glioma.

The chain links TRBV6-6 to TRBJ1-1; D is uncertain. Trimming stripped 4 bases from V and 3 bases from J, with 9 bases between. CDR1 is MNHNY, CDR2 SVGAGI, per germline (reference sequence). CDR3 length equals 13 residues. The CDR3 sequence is CASSFRPDTEAFF. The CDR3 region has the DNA TGTGCCAGCAGTTTCCGTCCGGACACTGAAGCTTTCTTT.

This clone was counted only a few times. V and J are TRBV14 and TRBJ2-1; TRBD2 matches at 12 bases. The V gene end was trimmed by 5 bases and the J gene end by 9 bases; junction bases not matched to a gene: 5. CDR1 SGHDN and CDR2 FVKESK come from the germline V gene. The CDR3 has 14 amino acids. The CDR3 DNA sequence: TGTGCCAGCAGCGGAGGACTAGCGGGGACTGAGCAGTTCTTC. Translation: CASSGGLAGTEQFF.

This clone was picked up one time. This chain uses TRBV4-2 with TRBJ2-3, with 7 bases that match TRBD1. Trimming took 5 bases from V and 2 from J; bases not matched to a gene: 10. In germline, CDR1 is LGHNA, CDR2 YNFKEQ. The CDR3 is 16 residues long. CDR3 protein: CASSYPPTGFTDTQYF. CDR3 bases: TGTGCCAGCAGCTACCCCCCGACAGGGTTCACAGATACGCAGTATTTT.

The CDR3 DNA is TGTGCCAGCAGCTTAGGAGGGGGCAGCTACGAGCAGTACTTC. Residues: CASSLGGGSYEQYF. The J gene is TRBJ2-7, the V gene TRBV11-2; 7 bases agree with TRBD1. Germline values: CDR1 SGHAT, CDR2 FQNNGV. J lost 3 bases, V lost 1 base, and 3 bases had no gene match. The length of the CDR3 is 14 residues.

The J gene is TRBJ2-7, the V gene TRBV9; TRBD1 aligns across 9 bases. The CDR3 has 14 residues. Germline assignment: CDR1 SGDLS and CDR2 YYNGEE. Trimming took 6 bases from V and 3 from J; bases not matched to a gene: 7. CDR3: CASTPGTGLYEQYF. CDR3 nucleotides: TGTGCCAGCACCCCAGGGACAGGGCTCTACGAGCAGTACTTC.

This chain's CDR3 is CASSEAPQGNEKLFF. CDR3 in DNA: TGTGCCAGCAGCGAAGCTCCGCAGGGGAATGAAAAACTGTTTTTT. The chain couples TRBV9 to TRBJ1-4, with TRBD1 as a possible D gene (6 bases). CDR1 is SGDLS, CDR2 YYNGEE, per germline. V lost 3 bases, J lost 5 bases, and 14 bases lay in between. This CDR3 comprises 15 residues.

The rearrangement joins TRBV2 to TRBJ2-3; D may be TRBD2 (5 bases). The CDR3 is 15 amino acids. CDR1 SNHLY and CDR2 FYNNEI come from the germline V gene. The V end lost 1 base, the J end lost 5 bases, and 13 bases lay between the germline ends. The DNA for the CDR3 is TGTGCCAGCAGTGAAGTGGGGTTCGGGGTAGATACGCAGTATTTT. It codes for CASSEVGFGVDTQYF.

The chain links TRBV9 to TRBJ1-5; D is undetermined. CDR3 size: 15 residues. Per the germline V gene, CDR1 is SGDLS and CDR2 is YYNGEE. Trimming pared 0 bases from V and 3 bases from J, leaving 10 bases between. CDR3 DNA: TGTGCCAGCAGCGTAGCTGGCAGCTCCAATCAGCCCCAGCATTTT. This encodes CASSVAGSSNQPQHF.

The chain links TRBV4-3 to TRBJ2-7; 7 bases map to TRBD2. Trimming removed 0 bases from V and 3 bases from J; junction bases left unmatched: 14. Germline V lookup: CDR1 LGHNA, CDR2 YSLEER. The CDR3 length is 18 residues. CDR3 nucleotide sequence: TGCGCCAGCAGCCAAGAGGCCCTAGCGGAGGCCCCAGGCTACGAGCAGTACTTC. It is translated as CASSQEALAEAPGYEQYF.

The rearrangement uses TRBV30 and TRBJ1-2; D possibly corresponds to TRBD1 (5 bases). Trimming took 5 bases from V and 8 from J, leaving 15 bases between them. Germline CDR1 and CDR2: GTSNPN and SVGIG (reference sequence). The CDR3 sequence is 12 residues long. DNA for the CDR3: TGTGCCTGGTCTTTCAGGGCTTCCGGCTACACCTTC. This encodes CAWSFRASGYTF.

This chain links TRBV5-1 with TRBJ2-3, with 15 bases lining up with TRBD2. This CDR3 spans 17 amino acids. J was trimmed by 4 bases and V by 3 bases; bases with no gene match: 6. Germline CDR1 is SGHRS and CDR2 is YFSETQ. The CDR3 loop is CASSSGLAGGPADTQYF. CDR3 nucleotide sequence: TGCGCCAGCAGCTCGGGACTAGCGGGGGGTCCCGCAGATACGCAGTATTTT.

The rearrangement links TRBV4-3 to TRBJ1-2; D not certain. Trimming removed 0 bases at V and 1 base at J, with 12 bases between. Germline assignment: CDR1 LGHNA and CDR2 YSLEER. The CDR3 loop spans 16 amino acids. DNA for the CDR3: TGCGCCAGCAGCCAAGAGGTGGTTTTGAATAACTATGGCTACACCTTC. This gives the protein CASSQEVVLNNYGYTF.

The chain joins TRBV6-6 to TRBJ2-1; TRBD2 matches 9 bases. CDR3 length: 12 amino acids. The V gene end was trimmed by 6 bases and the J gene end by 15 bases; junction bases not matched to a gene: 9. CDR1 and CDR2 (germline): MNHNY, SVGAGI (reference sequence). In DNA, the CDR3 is TGTGCCAGCAGCCACTTCCCGGGACTAGCGTTCTTC. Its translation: CASSHFPGLAFF.

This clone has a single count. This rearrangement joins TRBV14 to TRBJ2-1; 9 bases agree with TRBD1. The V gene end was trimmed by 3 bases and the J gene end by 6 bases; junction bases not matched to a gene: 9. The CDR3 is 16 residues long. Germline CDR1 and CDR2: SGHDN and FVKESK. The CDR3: CASSHVPGQGINEQFF. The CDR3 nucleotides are TGTGCCAGCAGCCACGTCCCGGGACAGGGCATCAATGAGCAGTTCTTC.

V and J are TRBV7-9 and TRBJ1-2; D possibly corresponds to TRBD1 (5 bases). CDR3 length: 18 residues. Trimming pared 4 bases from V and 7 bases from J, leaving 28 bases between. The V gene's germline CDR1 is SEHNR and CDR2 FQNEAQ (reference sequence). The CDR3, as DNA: TGTGCCAGCAGCTCCTCGGGGGAACTGGTTACATTTATGGGTGGCTACACCTTC. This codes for CASSSSGELVTFMGGYTF.

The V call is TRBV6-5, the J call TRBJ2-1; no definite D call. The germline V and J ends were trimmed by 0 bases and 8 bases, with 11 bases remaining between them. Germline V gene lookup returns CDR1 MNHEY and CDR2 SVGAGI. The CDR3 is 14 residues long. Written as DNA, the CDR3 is TGTGCCAGCAGTTACTCTCAGGTGTTCGATGAGCAGTTCTTC. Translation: CASSYSQVFDEQFF.

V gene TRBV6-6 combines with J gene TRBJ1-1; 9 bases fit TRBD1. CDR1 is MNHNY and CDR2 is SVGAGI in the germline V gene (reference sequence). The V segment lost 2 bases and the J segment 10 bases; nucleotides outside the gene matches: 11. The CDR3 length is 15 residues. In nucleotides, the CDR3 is TGTGCCAGCAGTTACACCGGACAGGGGAAAGCTCGAGCTTTCTTT. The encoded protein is CASSYTGQGKARAFF.

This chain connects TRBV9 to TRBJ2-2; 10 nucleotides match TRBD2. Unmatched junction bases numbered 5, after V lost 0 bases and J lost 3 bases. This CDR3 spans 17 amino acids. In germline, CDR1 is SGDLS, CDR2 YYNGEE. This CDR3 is CASSVGSGGAYTGELFF. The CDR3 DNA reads TGTGCCAGCAGCGTAGGGAGCGGGGGGGCGTACACCGGGGAGCTGTTTTTT.

The CDR3 reads CASSEDSGTNLDEQYF. The CDR3 nucleotides are TGTGCCAGCAGTGAAGACAGCGGGACGAACTTAGACGAGCAGTACTTC. V usage is TRBV6-1 and J usage is TRBJ2-7, with 7 bases matching TRBD2. CDR3 length: 16 amino acids. Germline V gene lookup returns CDR1 MNHNS and CDR2 SASEGT. Unmatched junction bases numbered 11, after V lost 1 base and J lost 5 bases.

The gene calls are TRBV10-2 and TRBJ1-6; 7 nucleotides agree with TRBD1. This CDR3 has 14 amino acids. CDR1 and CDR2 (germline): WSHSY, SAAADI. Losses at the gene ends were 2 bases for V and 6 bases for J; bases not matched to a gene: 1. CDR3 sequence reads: CASSETGVNSPLHF. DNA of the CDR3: TGCGCCAGCAGTGAGACAGGGGTTAATTCACCCCTCCACTTT.

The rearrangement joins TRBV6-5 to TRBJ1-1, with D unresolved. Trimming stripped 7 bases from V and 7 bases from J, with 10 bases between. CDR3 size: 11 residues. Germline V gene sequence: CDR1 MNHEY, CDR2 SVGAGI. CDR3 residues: CASTDWGEAFF. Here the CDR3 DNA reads TGTGCCAGCACCGACTGGGGTGAAGCTTTCTTT.

The CDR3 is CASSVVGGSYEQYF. In nucleotides, the CDR3 is TGTGCCAGCAGCGTAGTTGGAGGGTCCTACGAGCAGTACTTC. V usage is TRBV9 and J usage is TRBJ2-7; D might be TRBD2 (6 bases). V lost 0 bases and J lost 1, with 8 bases in between. CDR3 size: 14 residues. Germline values: CDR1 SGDLS, CDR2 YYNGEE.

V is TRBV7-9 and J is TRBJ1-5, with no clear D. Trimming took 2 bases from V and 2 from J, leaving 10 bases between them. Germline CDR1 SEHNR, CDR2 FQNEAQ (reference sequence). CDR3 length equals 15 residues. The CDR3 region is CASSLSTNRNQPQHF. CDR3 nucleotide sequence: TGTGCCAGCAGCTTATCAACGAATCGCAATCAGCCCCAGCATTTT.

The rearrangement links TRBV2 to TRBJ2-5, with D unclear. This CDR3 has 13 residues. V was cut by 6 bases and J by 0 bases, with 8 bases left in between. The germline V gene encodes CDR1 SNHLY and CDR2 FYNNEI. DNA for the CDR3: TGTGCCAGCAGACAGCTGTACCAAGAGACCCAGTACTTC. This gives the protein CASRQLYQETQYF.